This T cell receptor beta chain was profiled in a study of blood T cell repertoires in COVID-19. About the study: T cells, B-cell-depleted T cells, or PBMCs provided the cDNA or gDNA that served as material.

The repertoire was sequenced with immunoSEQ multiplex PCR; TCRdb's copy has only in-frame clones and lacks some. The sample includes about 200,000 clones, approximately 84% of them seen just once. CDR3 size: 14 residues. CDR1 SGHRS and CDR2 YFSETQ come from the germline V gene. V dropped 1 base and J dropped 11; count of bases not matched to a gene: 10. Sequenced sample: peripheral blood. V is TRBV5-1 and J is TRBJ1-1; 8 bases agree with TRBD1. This TCR derives from a woman of 80 years or more with acute or convalescent COVID-19. CDR3 coding DNA: TGCGCCAGCAGCTTGACAGGGGGGTCCTGGCAGGCTTTCTTT. Amino acid sequence: CASSLTGGSWQAFF.